This T cell receptor (beta chain) emerged from a study of Graves' ophthalmopathy and Graves' hyperthyroidism. Per germline, CDR1 SQVTM and CDR2 ANQGSEA. The CDR3 is 11 residues long. The germline V and J ends were trimmed by 8 bases and 10 bases, with 12 bases remaining between them. The sample holds one count of this clonotype. RNA served as the template for amplifying TCR beta CDR3 regions. HTBI-primed RT-PCR formed the first round, and a multiplex PCR formed the second. TCRdb reanalysed the multiplex PCR reads using MiXCR and keeps one entry per CDR3 protein. The sample yields more than 550,000 distinct CDR3 sequences, roughly 41% seen once.

The J gene is TRBJ1-6, the V gene TRBV29-1, with a weak D call TRBD1 (5 bases). This TCR derives from an adult man with Graves' ophthalmopathy. The specimen was peripheral blood. In DNA, the CDR3 is TGCAGCTTCAGGGCAGGCTCACCCCTCCACTTT. Protein sequence: CSFRAGSPLHF.